These T cell receptor beta chains were read from a single sample in a study of beta chain features in type 1 diabetes. TCRdb keeps only in-frame clones here, not all; method: immunoSEQ multiplex PCR. There are roughly 290,000 clones in the sample; 8% occur only once, and more than 0.9% lies in the top ten. Sequencing was performed on central memory CD4+ T cells from blood. The receptors were sampled from a woman aged 18-29 years in good health. The CDR3 runs from the conserved cysteine through the conserved F or W. Fields, in order: clone size, J gene, D gene, V gene, CDR3 protein, CDR3 DNA. A D gene is named only where the DNA matches it firmly. Clone size appears in some rows only: once, few, many, or a class for an expanded clone.

>few|TRBJ1-1|TRBD1|TRBV29-1
CSVSTGLNTEAFF
TGCAGCGTTTCGACAGGGTTGAACACTGAAGCTTTCTTT
>.|TRBJ2-6|.|TRBV6-5
CASRLRPQGANVLTF
TGTGCCAGCAGACTCAGGCCACAGGGGGCCAACGTCCTGACTTTC
>few|TRBJ1-2|.|TRBV19
CASSMGVDYGYTF
TGTGCCAGTAGTATGGGGGTTGACTATGGCTACACCTTC
>.|TRBJ2-1|.|TRBV6-7
CASSYSLDNEQFF
TGTGCCAGCAGTTACTCGCTTGACAATGAGCAGTTCTTC
>.|TRBJ2-3|.|TRBV5-5
CASSPGPIFDTQYF
TGTGCCAGCAGCCCCGGACCCATTTTCGATACGCAGTATTTT
>.|TRBJ2-7|TRBD1|TRBV6-5
CASAPGQGGEQYF
TGTGCCAGCGCACCGGGACAGGGGGGCGAGCAGTACTTC
>.|TRBJ2-3|TRBD2|TRBV9
CASSVGRGGSADTQYF
TGTGCCAGCAGCGTAGGTCGGGGGGGATCTGCAGATACGCAGTATTTT
>few|TRBJ2-1|TRBD2|TRBV5-1
CASILGAGGYNEQFF
TGCGCCAGCATCCTTGGGGCGGGAGGCTACAATGAGCAGTTCTTC
>.|TRBJ1-1|.|TRBV7-2
CASSLVDLNAVTEAFF
TGTGCCAGCAGCTTAGTTGACTTAAACGCGGTGACTGAAGCTTTCTTT
>.|TRBJ1-4|TRBD1|TRBV5-1
CASSVGQGTTGPNEKLFF
TGCGCCAGCAGCGTCGGACAGGGTACGACCGGACCAAATGAAAAACTGTTTTTT
>.|TRBJ1-1|.|TRBV7-2
CASSSRLNTEAFF
TGTGCCAGCAGCTCCCGGCTGAACACTGAAGCTTTCTTT
>.|TRBJ2-7|TRBD1|TRBV5-1
CASSRFGQGAGEQYF
TGTGCCAGCAGCCGTTTCGGACAGGGGGCAGGCGAGCAGTACTTC
>.|TRBJ2-1|TRBD1|TRBV4-2
CASSQGVTGQGYNEQFF
TGTGCCAGCAGCCAAGGAGTGACAGGACAGGGGTACAATGAGCAGTTCTTC
>.|TRBJ1-1|TRBD1|TRBV15
CATSARDRGRSDTEAFF
TGTGCCACCAGCGCCCGGGACAGGGGGCGATCGGACACTGAAGCTTTCTTT
>.|TRBJ1-1|.|TRBV6-1
CASSEESRPGATEAFF
TGTGCCAGCAGTGAAGAATCCCGCCCCGGAGCCACTGAAGCTTTCTTT
>few|TRBJ2-2|TRBD1|TRBV7-2
CASSLRTGAYTGELFF
TGTGCCAGCAGCTTACGGACAGGGGCCTACACCGGGGAGCTGTTTTTT
>.|TRBJ2-3|.|TRBV14
CASSQGTPSTDTQYF
TGTGCCAGCAGCCAAGGTACTCCTAGCACAGATACGCAGTATTTT
>.|TRBJ2-1|.|TRBV15
CATNPAASSYNEQFF
TGTGCCACCAATCCAGCGGCGAGCTCCTACAATGAGCAGTTCTTC
>.|TRBJ1-6|TRBD1|TRBV9
CASSPGTGQNSPLHF
TGTGCCAGCAGTCCAGGGACAGGCCAAAATTCACCCCTCCACTTT
>few|TRBJ2-5|.|TRBV7-9
CASSGGHSPRETQYF
TGTGCCAGCAGCGGCGGACACTCCCCGCGGGAGACCCAGTACTTC
>many|TRBJ2-3|.|TRBV7-9
CASSLASVRTDTQYF
TGTGCCAGCAGCTTAGCTAGCGTCCGGACAGATACGCAGTATTTT
>many|TRBJ2-1|TRBD2|TRBV4-1
CASRPGLAGNNEQFF
TGCGCCAGCAGGCCGGGACTAGCGGGAAACAATGAGCAGTTCTTC
>.|TRBJ2-5|TRBD2|TRBV14
CASSQDIAGDTLEYF
TGTGCGAGCAGCCAAGACATAGCGGGGGACACCCTGGAGTACTTC
>medium-sized|TRBJ1-5|.|TRBV6-6
CASSSAVNQPQHF
TGTGCCAGCAGTTCAGCCGTCAATCAGCCCCAGCATTTT
>.|TRBJ2-7|.|TRBV6-1
CATQQGSLSYEQYF
TGTGCCACCCAGCAGGGGTCCCTCTCCTACGAGCAGTACTTC
>.|TRBJ2-5|TRBD2|TRBV4-2
CASSQRTSGRETQYF
TGTGCCAGCAGCCAACGGACTAGCGGGAGGGAGACCCAGTACTTC
>few|TRBJ2-1|.|TRBV5-4
CASSHPGLRHNEQFF
TGCGCCAGCAGCCACCCAGGACTACGTCACAATGAGCAGTTCTTC
>.|TRBJ2-7|.|TRBV5-4
CASSLDRYEQYF
TGTGCCAGCAGCCTAGACCGCTACGAGCAGTACTTC
>many|TRBJ2-1|.|TRBV7-3
CASSLESSNNEQFF
TGTGCCAGCAGCTTAGAGTCTAGCAACAATGAGCAGTTCTTC
>few|TRBJ2-7|TRBD2|TRBV19
CASSSGTSGLKEYF
TGTGCCAGTAGTTCAGGGACTAGCGGGTTGAAGGAGTACTTC
>.|TRBJ2-7|.|TRBV27
CASSSSYEQYF
TGTGCCAGCAGCTCGAGTTACGAGCAGTACTTC
>.|TRBJ2-2|TRBD1|TRBV29-1
CSVAGTGVTGELFF
TGCAGCGTCGCCGGGACAGGGGTCACCGGGGAGCTGTTTTTT